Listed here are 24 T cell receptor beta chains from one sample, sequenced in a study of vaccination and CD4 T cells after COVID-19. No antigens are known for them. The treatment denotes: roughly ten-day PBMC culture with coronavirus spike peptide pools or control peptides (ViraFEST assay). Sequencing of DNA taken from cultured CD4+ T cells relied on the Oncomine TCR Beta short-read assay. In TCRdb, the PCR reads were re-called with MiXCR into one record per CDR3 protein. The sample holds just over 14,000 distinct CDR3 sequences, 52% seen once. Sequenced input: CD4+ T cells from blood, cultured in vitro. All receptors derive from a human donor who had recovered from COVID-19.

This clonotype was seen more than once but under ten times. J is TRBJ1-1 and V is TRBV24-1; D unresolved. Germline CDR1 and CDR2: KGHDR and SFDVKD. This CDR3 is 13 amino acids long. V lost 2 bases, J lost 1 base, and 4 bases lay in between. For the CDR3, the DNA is TGTGCCACCAGTGATTACGAGAACACTGAAGCTTTCTTT. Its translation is CATSDYENTEAFF.

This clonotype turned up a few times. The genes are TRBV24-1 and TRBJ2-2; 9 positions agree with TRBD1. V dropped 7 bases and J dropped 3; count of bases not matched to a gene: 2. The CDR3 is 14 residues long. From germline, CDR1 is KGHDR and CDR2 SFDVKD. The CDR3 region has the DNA TGTGCCACCAGAGGGACAGGGCACACCGGGGAGCTGTTTTTT. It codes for CATRGTGHTGELFF.

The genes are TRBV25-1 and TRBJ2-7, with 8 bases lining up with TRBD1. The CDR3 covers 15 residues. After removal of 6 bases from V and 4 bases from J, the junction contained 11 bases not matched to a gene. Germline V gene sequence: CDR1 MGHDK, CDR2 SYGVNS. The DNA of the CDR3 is TGTGCCAGCAGCCAGGGGAGACAGGGGCTATACGAGCAGTACTTC. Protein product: CASSQGRQGLYEQYF.

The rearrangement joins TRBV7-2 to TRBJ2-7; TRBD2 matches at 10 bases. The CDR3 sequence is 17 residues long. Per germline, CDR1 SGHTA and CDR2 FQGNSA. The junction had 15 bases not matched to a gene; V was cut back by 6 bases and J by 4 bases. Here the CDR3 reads CASRQEREGIKKYEQYF. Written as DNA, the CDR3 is TGTGCCAGCAGACAGGAGCGGGAGGGAATCAAAAAGTACGAGCAGTACTTC.

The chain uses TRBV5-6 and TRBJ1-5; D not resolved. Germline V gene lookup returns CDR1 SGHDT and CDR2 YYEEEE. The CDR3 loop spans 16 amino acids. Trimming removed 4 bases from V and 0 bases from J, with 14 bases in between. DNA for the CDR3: TGTGCCAGCAGCCCCGGAGGAGTAGGTAGCAATCAGCCCCAGCATTTT. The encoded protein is CASSPGGVGSNQPQHF. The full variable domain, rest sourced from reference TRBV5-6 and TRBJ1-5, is DAGVTQSPTHLIKTRGQQVTLRCSPKSGHDTVSWYQQALGQGPQFIFQYYEEEERQRGNFPDRFSGHQFPNYSSELNVNALLLGDSALYLCASSPGGVGSNQPQHFGDGTRLSIL.

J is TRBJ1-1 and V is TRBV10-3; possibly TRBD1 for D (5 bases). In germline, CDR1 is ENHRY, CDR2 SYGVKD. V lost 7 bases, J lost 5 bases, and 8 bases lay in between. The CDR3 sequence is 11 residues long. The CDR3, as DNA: TGTGCCATCACTCGGGGGACTGAAGCTTTCTTT. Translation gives CAITRGTEAFF.

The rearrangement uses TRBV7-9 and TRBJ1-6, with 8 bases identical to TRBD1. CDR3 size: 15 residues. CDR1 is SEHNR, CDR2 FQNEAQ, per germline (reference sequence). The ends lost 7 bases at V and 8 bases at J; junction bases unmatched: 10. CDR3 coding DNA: TGTGCCAGCAACAAACAGGGGGTAGGGGATTCACCCCTCCACTTT. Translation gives CASNKQGVGDSPLHF.

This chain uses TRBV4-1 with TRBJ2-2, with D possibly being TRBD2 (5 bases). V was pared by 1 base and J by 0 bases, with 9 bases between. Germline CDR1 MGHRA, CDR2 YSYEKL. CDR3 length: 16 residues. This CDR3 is CASSQGVRANTGELFF. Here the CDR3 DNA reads TGCGCCAGCAGCCAAGGCGTGAGGGCGAACACCGGGGAGCTGTTTTTT.

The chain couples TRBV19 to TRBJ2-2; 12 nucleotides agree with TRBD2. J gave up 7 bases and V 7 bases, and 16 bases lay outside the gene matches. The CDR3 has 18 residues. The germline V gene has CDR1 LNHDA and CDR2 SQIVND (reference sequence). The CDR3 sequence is CASNTRRTSGTFVGELFF. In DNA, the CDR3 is TGTGCCAGTAACACGAGGCGGACTAGCGGGACCTTTGTCGGGGAGCTGTTTTTT. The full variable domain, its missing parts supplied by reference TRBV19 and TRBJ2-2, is DGGITQSPKYLFRKEGQNVTLSCEQNLNHDAMYWYRQDPGQGLRLIYYSQIVNDFQKGDIAEGYSVSREKKESFPLTVTSAQKNPTAFYLCASNTRRTSGTFVGELFFGEGSRLTVL.

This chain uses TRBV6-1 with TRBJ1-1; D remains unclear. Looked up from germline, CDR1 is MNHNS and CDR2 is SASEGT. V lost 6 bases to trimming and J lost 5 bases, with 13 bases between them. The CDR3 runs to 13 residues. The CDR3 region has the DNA TGTGCCAGCAGGACCGTGGGTGGGACTGAAGCTTTCTTT. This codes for CASRTVGGTEAFF.

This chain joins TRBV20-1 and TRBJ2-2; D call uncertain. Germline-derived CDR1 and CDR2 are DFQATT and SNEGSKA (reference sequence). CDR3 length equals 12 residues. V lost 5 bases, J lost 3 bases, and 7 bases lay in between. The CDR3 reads CSAAWDTGELFF. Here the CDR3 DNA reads TGCAGTGCTGCCTGGGACACCGGGGAGCTGTTTTTT.

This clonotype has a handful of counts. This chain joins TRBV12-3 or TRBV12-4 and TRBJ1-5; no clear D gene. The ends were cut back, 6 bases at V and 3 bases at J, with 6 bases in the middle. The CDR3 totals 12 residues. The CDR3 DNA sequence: TGTGCCAGCAGCCCCCCCAATCAGCCCCAGCATTTT. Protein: CASSPPNQPQHF.

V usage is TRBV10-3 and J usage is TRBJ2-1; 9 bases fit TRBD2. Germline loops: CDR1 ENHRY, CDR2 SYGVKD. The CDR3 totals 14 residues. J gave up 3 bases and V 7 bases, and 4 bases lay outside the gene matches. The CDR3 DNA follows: TGTGCCATCATGGCTAGCGGGAACTACAATGAGCAGTTCTTC. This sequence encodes CAIMASGNYNEQFF.

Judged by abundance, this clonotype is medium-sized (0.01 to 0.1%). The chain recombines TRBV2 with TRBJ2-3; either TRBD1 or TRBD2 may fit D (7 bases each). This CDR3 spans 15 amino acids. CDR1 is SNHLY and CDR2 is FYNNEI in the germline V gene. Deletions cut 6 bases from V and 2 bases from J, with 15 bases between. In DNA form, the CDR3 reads TGTGCCAGCAGGGGAGGGGAGGGGGCCACAGATACGCAGTATTTT. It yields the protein CASRGGEGATDTQYF.

CDR3 DNA sequence: TGCAGTGCTAGTAGCAGTCAGGGGAACCAGCCCCAGCATTTT. This codes for CSASSSQGNQPQHF. The chain recombines TRBV20-1 with TRBJ1-5, with D possibly TRBD1 on 6 matching bases. V dropped 3 bases and J dropped 7 bases, with 16 bases sitting between them. This CDR3 spans 14 amino acids. Germline assignment: CDR1 DFQATT and CDR2 SNEGSKA (reference sequence).

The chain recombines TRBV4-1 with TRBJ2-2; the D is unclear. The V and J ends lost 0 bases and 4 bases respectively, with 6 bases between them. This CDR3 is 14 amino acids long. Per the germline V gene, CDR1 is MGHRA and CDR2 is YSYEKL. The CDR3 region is CASSQEAATGELFF. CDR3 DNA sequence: TGCGCCAGCAGCCAAGAGGCAGCCACCGGGGAGCTGTTTTTT.

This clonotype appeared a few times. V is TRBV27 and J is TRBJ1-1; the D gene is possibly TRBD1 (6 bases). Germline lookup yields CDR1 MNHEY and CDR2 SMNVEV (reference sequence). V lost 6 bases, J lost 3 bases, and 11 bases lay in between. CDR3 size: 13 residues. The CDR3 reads CASRDSRYTEAFF. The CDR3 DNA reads TGTGCCAGCAGGGACAGTCGTTACACTGAAGCTTTCTTT.

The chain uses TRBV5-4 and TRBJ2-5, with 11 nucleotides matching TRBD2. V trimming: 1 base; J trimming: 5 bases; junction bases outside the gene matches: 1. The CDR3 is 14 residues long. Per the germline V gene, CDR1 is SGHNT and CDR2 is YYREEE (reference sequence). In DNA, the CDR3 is TGTGCCAGCAGCTTGAGACTAGCGGGGGAGACCCAGTACTTC. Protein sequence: CASSLRLAGETQYF.

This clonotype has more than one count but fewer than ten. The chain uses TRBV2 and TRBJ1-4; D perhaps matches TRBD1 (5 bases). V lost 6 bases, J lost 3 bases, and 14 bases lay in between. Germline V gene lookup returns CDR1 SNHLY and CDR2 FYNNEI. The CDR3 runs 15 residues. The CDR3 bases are TGTGCCAGCAGGGGTCAGGGTATGCCTAATGAAAAACTGTTTTTT. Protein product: CASRGQGMPNEKLFF.

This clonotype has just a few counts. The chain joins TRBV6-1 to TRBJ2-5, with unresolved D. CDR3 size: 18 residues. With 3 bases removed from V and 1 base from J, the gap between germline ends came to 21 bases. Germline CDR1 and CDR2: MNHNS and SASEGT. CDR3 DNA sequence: TGTGCCAGCAGTGAGATAAAGATCCCGCTACACCCCCAAGAGACCCAGTACTTC. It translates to CASSEIKIPLHPQETQYF.

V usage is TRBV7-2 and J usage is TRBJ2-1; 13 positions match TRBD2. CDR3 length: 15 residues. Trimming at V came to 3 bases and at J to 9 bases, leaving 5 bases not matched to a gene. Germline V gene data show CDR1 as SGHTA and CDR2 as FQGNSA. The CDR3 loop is CASSFGTSGMVEQFF. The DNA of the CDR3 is TGTGCCAGCAGCTTCGGGACTAGCGGGATGGTTGAGCAGTTCTTC.

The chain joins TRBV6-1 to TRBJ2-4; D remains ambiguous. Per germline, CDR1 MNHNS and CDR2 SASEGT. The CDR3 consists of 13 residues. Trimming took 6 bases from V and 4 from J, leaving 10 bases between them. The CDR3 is CASSLNLKNIQYF. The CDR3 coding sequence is TGTGCCAGCAGCCTGAACCTGAAAAACATTCAGTACTTC.

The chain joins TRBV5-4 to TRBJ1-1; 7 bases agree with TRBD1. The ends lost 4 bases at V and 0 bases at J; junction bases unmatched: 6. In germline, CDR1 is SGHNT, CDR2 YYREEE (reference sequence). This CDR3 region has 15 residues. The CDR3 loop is CASSPLRGMNTEAFF. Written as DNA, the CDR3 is TGTGCCAGCAGCCCTCTCAGGGGGATGAACACTGAAGCTTTCTTT.

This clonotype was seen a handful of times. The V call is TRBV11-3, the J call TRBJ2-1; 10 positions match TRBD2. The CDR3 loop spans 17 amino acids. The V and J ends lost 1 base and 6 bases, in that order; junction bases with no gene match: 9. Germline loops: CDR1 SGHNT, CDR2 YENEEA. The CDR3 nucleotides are TGTGCCAGCAGCTTAGCTCCTCTAGCGGGAGATCCCAATGAGCAGTTCTTC. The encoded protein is CASSLAPLAGDPNEQFF.